A single sample is the source of the 11 T cell receptor beta chains below, sequenced in a study of T cell responses to AZD1222 COVID-19 vaccine (dated by TCRdb to about 2021). Interpreted using the paper, the time point label stands for: about 28 days (+/-7) after the second vaccine dose. The library was made by the immunoSEQ multiplex PCR assay. This immuneACCESS table, as held by TCRdb, lists in-frame sequences with V and J called but not all clones. Of the missing ones, under half trace to an unresolved V gene in checked studies; the others have no known cause. The sample table records approximately 110,000 clones; about nine tenths of these occur just once. The ten largest clones represent over 7.5% of the sample. Sequencing was performed on peripheral blood, taken 28 days after the second AZD1222 dose. Source of these receptors: an adult who received the AZD1222 COVID-19 vaccine.

This clone appeared a few times. J is TRBJ1-4 and V is TRBV12-3 or TRBV12-4; D remains ambiguous. Deletions cut 3 bases from V and 10 bases from J, with 6 bases between. This CDR3 region has 11 residues. CDR3 in amino acids: CASSFGGKLFF. The CDR3 nucleotides are TGTGCCAGCAGTTTTGGCGGAAAACTGTTTTTT.

This chain links TRBV6-5 with TRBJ1-2; 9 nucleotides line up with TRBD1. Per the germline V gene, CDR1 is MNHEY and CDR2 is SVGAGI. This CDR3 comprises 14 residues. Unmatched junction bases numbered 7, after V lost 7 bases and J lost 4 bases. The CDR3 loop reads CASNSRDRVYGYTF. Written as DNA, the CDR3 is TGTGCCAGCAACAGCCGGGACAGGGTCTATGGCTACACCTTC.

The chain couples TRBV18 to TRBJ2-7; D tentatively reads TRBD1 or TRBD2 (6 bases each). This CDR3 is 14 amino acids long. Looked up from germline, CDR1 is KGHSH and CDR2 is LQKENI. The V and J ends lost 3 bases and 5 bases respectively, with 14 bases between them. CDR3 sequence reads: CASSPTPGANEQYF. The CDR3 DNA reads TGTGCCAGCTCACCGACACCGGGGGCAAACGAGCAGTACTTC.

The chain couples TRBV6-1 to TRBJ1-2; D is unclear. The CDR3 is 11 amino acids. Germline CDR1 MNHNS, CDR2 SASEGT. With 1 base removed from V and 10 bases from J, the gap between germline ends came to 7 bases. The CDR3, as DNA: TGTGCCAGCAGTGAAGTGGGAGACTACACCTTC. Encoded protein: CASSEVGDYTF.

The gene calls are TRBV27 and TRBJ1-1, with D possibly matching TRBD1 (6 bases). The CDR3 extends over 14 amino acids. CDR1 is MNHEY and CDR2 is SMNVEV in the germline V gene (reference sequence). V lost 6 bases and J 3 bases, leaving 14 bases between the germline ends. CDR3 amino acids: CASSYRERDTEAFF. The CDR3 DNA follows: TGTGCCAGCAGCTACAGGGAACGGGACACTGAAGCTTTCTTT.

This chain joins TRBV7-2 and TRBJ2-7; 12 bases match TRBD1. The J segment lost 5 bases and the V segment lost 4 bases, leaving 15 bases of the junction unmatched. The CDR3 sequence is 18 residues long. Germline V gives CDR1 SGHTA, CDR2 FQGNSA. CDR3 protein: CASSWPSGTGGNFHEQYF. CDR3 DNA: TGTGCCAGCAGCTGGCCCTCCGGGACAGGGGGCAACTTCCACGAGCAGTACTTC.

This sequence joins TRBV9 and TRBJ2-1, with 8 bases fitting TRBD1. Looked up from germline, CDR1 is SGDLS and CDR2 is YYNGEE. V lost 2 bases, J lost 4 bases, and 5 bases stayed unmatched. The CDR3 length is 15 residues. DNA of the CDR3: TGTGCCAGCAGCGTGCGACAGGGGAGATACAATGAGCAGTTCTTC. As protein: CASSVRQGRYNEQFF.

This chain links TRBV9 with TRBJ2-3; TRBD2 might be the D (5 bases). CDR1 and CDR2 from the germline V gene are SGDLS and YYNGEE. CDR3 length: 14 residues. V was pared by 5 bases and J by 2 bases, with 12 bases between. The CDR3 protein is CASSSASSTDTQYF. The CDR3 region has the DNA TGTGCCAGCAGTTCTGCTAGCTCCACAGATACGCAGTATTTT. The full variable domain, its missing parts supplied by reference TRBV9 and TRBJ2-3, is DSGVTQTPKHLITATGQRVTLRCSPRSGDLSVYWYQQSLDQGLQFLIQYYNGEERAKGNILERFSAQQFPDLHSELNLSSLELGDSALYFCASSSASSTDTQYFGPGTRLTVL.

The genes are TRBV5-1 and TRBJ2-1, with D possibly matching TRBD2 (5 bases). Trimming cost V 2 bases and J 9 bases, with 9 bases left between them. The CDR3 consists of 12 residues. Germline V gene sequence: CDR1 SGHRS, CDR2 YFSETQ. This chain's CDR3 is CASSFDRGEQFF. CDR3 coding DNA: TGCGCCAGCAGCTTTGATCGGGGTGAGCAGTTCTTC.

This clone has a handful of counts. The chain couples TRBV19 to TRBJ2-1, with 8 positions matching TRBD1. V was clipped by 4 bases and J by 7 bases; unmatched bases: 6. Germline loops: CDR1 LNHDA, CDR2 SQIVND (reference sequence). The CDR3 length is 14 residues. CDR3 sequence (DNA): TGTGCCAGTAGTACACCGGGACAGGCGAATGAGCAGTTCTTC. Amino acid sequence: CASSTPGQANEQFF.

The chain employs TRBV6-5 and TRBJ1-2; TRBD1 aligns across 9 bases. The CDR3 covers 13 residues. Germline assignment: CDR1 MNHEY and CDR2 SVGAGI. V was clipped by 6 bases and J by 8 bases; unmatched bases: 7. CDR3 protein: CASSRTGAEGYTF. CDR3 bases: TGTGCCAGCAGCCGGACAGGGGCGGAGGGCTACACCTTC.